The present T cell receptor beta chain was sequenced within a study of blood T cells in healthy people across ages. The second PCR ran about 6 to 12 cycles with a sample-barcoded 5' primer and J-beta primers. Tagging of each cDNA molecule was performed by a template-switch adaptor with 12 random nucleotides. One entry per CDR3 protein, called by TCRdb with MiXCR from the 5' RACE reads. The sample shows 800,000 to 950,000 distinct CDR3 sequences, 25% to 30% of them seen only once. V lost 4 bases, J lost 4 bases, and 19 bases lay in between. Looked up from germline, CDR1 is SGHTA and CDR2 is FQGNSA. CDR3 length: 16 residues. Donation came from healthy Caucasian individuals in Russia who were aged 6 to 90. The data also belong to a second study, concerning T cells of mothers and their children. That source adds: It was related mother-child pairs that showed slightly higher overlap than unrelated pairs, without reaching significance.

The receptor was derived from a woman aged 40 to 55 in good health. This chain uses TRBV7-2 with TRBJ1-2; the D is unclear. The material sequenced was blood. CDR3 in amino acids: CASSSPLPGFAYGYTF. In DNA form, the CDR3 reads TGTGCCAGCAGCTCCCCGCTCCCGGGCTTCGCCTATGGCTACACCTTC.